The 20 T cell receptor beta chains presented below share a single source sample, sequenced in a study of blood T cell repertoires in COVID-19. Some clones are missing from TCRdb's copy, which holds only in-frame ones; the method was immunoSEQ multiplex PCR. Here the sample spans 210,000 or so clones, more than 75% being singletons. The source material was peripheral blood. These TCRs come from a man in his fifties or sixties with acute or convalescent COVID-19.

The V gene is TRBV6-1, the J gene TRBJ2-7; D gene uncertain. Germline V gene data show CDR1 as MNHNS and CDR2 as SASEGT. Deletions cut 0 bases from V and 7 bases from J, with 13 bases between. The CDR3 has 14 residues. The CDR3 region is CASSEAGRPGEQYF. The CDR3 region has the DNA TGTGCCAGCAGTGAAGCAGGTCGACCCGGGGAGCAGTACTTC.

The chain employs TRBV30 and TRBJ1-6; D unclear. Per the germline V gene, CDR1 is GTSNPN and CDR2 is SVGIG (reference sequence). The CDR3 contains 15 residues. Trimming took 3 bases from V and 2 from J, leaving 11 bases between them. The CDR3 bases are TGTGCCTGGAGACTCTCGGGGACCTATAATTCACCCCTCCACTTT. Translation gives CAWRLSGTYNSPLHF.

A single count supports this clone. The V call is TRBV18, the J call TRBJ2-7, with D tentatively TRBD2 (6 bases). Between the trimmed V and J ends, which lost 0 bases and 5 bases, there was a span of 8 bases. Germline assignment: CDR1 KGHSH and CDR2 LQKENI. The CDR3 extends over 13 amino acids. CDR3 residues: CASSPPGLDEQYF. DNA of the CDR3: TGTGCCAGCTCACCACCGGGACTTGACGAGCAGTACTTC. The full variable domain, completed using reference TRBV18 and TRBJ2-7, is NAGVMQNPRHLVRRRGQEARLRCSPMKGHSHVYWYRQLPEEGLKFMVYLQKENIIDESGMPKERFSAEFPKEGPSILRIQQVVRGDSAAYFCASSPPGLDEQYFGPGTRLTVT.

The chain uses TRBV7-8 and TRBJ2-7, with D possibly being TRBD1 (5 bases). This CDR3 is built from 15 residues. Germline assignment: CDR1 SGHVS and CDR2 FQNEAQ. V lost 5 bases, J lost 0 bases, and 14 bases lay in between. CDR3 residues: CASSKTATSSYEQYF. The DNA for the CDR3 is TGTGCCAGCAGCAAGACAGCGACCAGCTCCTACGAGCAGTACTTC. The entire variable domain, with the rest obtained from reference TRBV7-8 and TRBJ2-7, is as follows: GAGVSQSPRYKVAKRGQDVALRCDPISGHVSLFWYQQALGQGPEFLTYFQNEAQLDKSGLPSDRFFAERPEGSVSTLKIQRTQQEDSAVYLCASSKTATSSYEQYFGPGTRLTVT.

The chain couples TRBV21-1 to TRBJ2-1; no check of the table's D call, TRBD2, against the DNA was made. TRBV21-1 is annotated as a pseudogene. The CDR3 consists of 21 residues. CDR3 nucleotide sequence: TGTGCCAGCAGCAAAGACCTCGTCCGCAGCGGGGGGATCCCCTACTACAATGAGCAGTTCTTC. It encodes CASSKDLVRSGGIPYYNEQFF.

The J gene is TRBJ1-2, the V gene TRBV30; D perhaps matches TRBD1 (5 bases). Per germline, CDR1 GTSNPN and CDR2 SVGIG (reference sequence). With 0 bases removed from V and 4 bases from J, the gap between germline ends came to 6 bases. The CDR3 spans 12 residues. CDR3 bases: TGTGCCTGGAGTGTAGGGGTCTATGGCTACACCTTC. This translates into CAWSVGVYGYTF.

The genes are TRBV6-1 and TRBJ1-6; weak D call: TRBD1 (5 bases). The CDR3 extends over 17 amino acids. Trimming shortened V by 4 bases and J by 0 bases, and 13 bases separated the two germline ends. CDR1 is MNHNS, CDR2 SASEGT, per germline. Here the CDR3 DNA reads TGTGCCAGCAGTGCGGCGGGGCGAAGCTCCTATAATTCACCCCTCCACTTT. This translates into CASSAAGRSSYNSPLHF.

The chain has TRBV6-5 and TRBJ1-5; 7 bases agree with TRBD1. V lost 7 bases to trimming and J lost 0 bases; unmatched junction nucleotides: 6. Germline V gives CDR1 MNHEY, CDR2 SVGAGI. This CDR3 spans 15 amino acids. The DNA of the CDR3 is TGTGCCAGCACTCGGGGGACAGATAGCAATCAGCCCCAGCATTTT. It is translated as CASTRGTDSNQPQHF.

V gene TRBV6-4 combines with J gene TRBJ2-5; no clear D gene. CDR3 length: 14 residues. Germline lookup yields CDR1 MRHNA and CDR2 SNTAGT. V lost 7 bases and J 13 bases, leaving 25 bases between the germline ends. DNA of the CDR3: TGTGCCAGCACCCCGAACGAGACATCCCAAGAAGGGTACTTC. Translation gives CASTPNETSQEGYF.

The count of this clone is one. The genes are TRBV5-4 and TRBJ1-1, with D possibly being TRBD1 (5 bases). This CDR3 has 15 residues. CDR1 and CDR2 from the germline V gene are SGHNT and YYREEE (reference sequence). Trimming pared 4 bases from V and 4 bases from J, leaving 17 bases between. The CDR3 region is CASSALLGGSTEAFF. As DNA, the CDR3 is TGTGCCAGCAGCGCCCTGTTGGGGGGGAGCACTGAAGCTTTCTTT.

DNA of the CDR3: TGTGCCTGGGGACCTAATGAGCAGTTCTTC. This codes for CAWGPNEQFF. The chain employs TRBV30 and TRBJ2-1; no reliable D call. Germline V lookup: CDR1 GTSNPN, CDR2 SVGIG (reference sequence). Trimming cost V 5 bases and J 7 bases, with 6 bases left between them. CDR3 length equals 10 residues. Looking up the rest from reference TRBV30 and TRBJ2-1 gives the full variable domain: SQTIHQWPATLVQPVGSPLSLECTVEGTSNPNLYWYRQAAGRGLQLLFYSVGIGQISSEVPQNLSASRPQDRQFILSSKKLLLSDSGFYLCAWGPNEQFFGPGTRLTVL.

The chain employs TRBV19 and TRBJ2-5; no firm D call. V shed 0 bases and J shed 2 bases, with 16 bases lying between them. In germline, CDR1 is LNHDA, CDR2 SQIVND (reference sequence). This CDR3 has 17 residues. The CDR3 spells CASSIDFSVGRQETQYF. Written as DNA, the CDR3 is TGTGCCAGTAGTATAGATTTTTCGGTGGGCAGACAAGAGACCCAGTACTTC. The full variable domain, rest sourced from reference TRBV19 and TRBJ2-5, is DGGITQSPKYLFRKEGQNVTLSCEQNLNHDAMYWYRQDPGQGLRLIYYSQIVNDFQKGDIAEGYSVSREKKESFPLTVTSAQKNPTAFYLCASSIDFSVGRQETQYFGPGTRLLVL.

V gene TRBV28 combines with J gene TRBJ1-5; D is undetermined. The CDR3 is made up of 15 amino acids. Germline lookup yields CDR1 MDHEN and CDR2 SYDVKM. Deletions cut 5 bases from V and 2 bases from J, with 13 bases between. This chain's CDR3 is CASSMGVRGNQPQHF. The DNA of the CDR3 is TGTGCCAGCAGTATGGGAGTAAGGGGCAATCAGCCCCAGCATTTT.

This chain connects TRBV7-9 to TRBJ1-2, with D perhaps TRBD1 (5 bases). Germline lookup yields CDR1 SEHNR and CDR2 FQNEAQ (reference sequence). Trimming shortened V by 4 bases and J by 2 bases, and 8 bases separated the two germline ends. The length of the CDR3 is 13 residues. The CDR3: CASSSTENYGYTF. Here the CDR3 DNA reads TGTGCCAGCAGCTCGACAGAAAACTATGGCTACACCTTC.

The V call is TRBV6-5, the J call TRBJ1-2; maybe TRBD1 (5 bases). Germline values: CDR1 MNHEY, CDR2 SVGAGI. CDR3 length equals 13 residues. Trimming stripped 6 bases from V and 4 bases from J, with 12 bases between. The CDR3 DNA is TGTGCCAGCAGACAGGATTCTATCTATGGCTACACCTTC. Residues: CASRQDSIYGYTF.

This clone was seen once. The chain recombines TRBV2 with TRBJ2-3; tentative D call: TRBD2 (5 bases). Trimming cost V 0 bases and J 2 bases, with 12 bases left between them. Germline CDR1 SNHLY, CDR2 FYNNEI. CDR3 length: 16 amino acids. In nucleotides, the CDR3 is TGTGCCAGCAGTGAAGCGGTATTAGCGTTCACAGATACGCAGTATTTT. It codes for CASSEAVLAFTDTQYF.

CDR3 bases: TGCGCCAGCAGCCAATTGATGTCCAGGGAAATCTATGGCTACACCTTC. Translating it yields CASSQLMSREIYGYTF. The J gene is TRBJ1-2, the V gene TRBV4-1, with a weak D call TRBD1 (5 bases). Trimming stripped 2 bases from V and 4 bases from J, with 17 bases between. Germline V lookup: CDR1 MGHRA, CDR2 YSYEKL. The length of the CDR3 is 16 residues.

The chain recombines TRBV29-1 with TRBJ1-3, with D possibly TRBD1 on 5 matching bases. Germline CDR1 SQVTM, CDR2 ANQGSEA. The CDR3 extends over 14 amino acids. V was shortened by 4 bases and J by 1 base, with 11 bases between the two germline ends. CDR3 residues: CSVVLWTSGNTIYF. CDR3 nucleotide sequence: TGCAGCGTTGTACTCTGGACATCTGGAAACACCATATATTTT.

This clone was seen a handful of times. This chain joins TRBV5-1 and TRBJ2-5; D is undetermined. The germline V and J ends were trimmed by 2 bases and 5 bases, with 7 bases remaining between them. Per germline, CDR1 SGHRS and CDR2 YFSETQ. This CDR3 contains 12 residues. The CDR3 protein is CASSFGGETQYF. The CDR3 region has the DNA TGCGCCAGCAGCTTTGGCGGTGAGACCCAGTACTTC.

The gene calls are TRBV11-2 and TRBJ2-7, with D maybe TRBD1 (6 bases). CDR3 length: 13 residues. The V gene's germline CDR1 is SGHAT and CDR2 FQNNGV. V lost 5 bases, J lost 5 bases, and 13 bases lay in between. The CDR3 reads CASSRWAGDEQYF. The CDR3 coding sequence is TGTGCCAGCAGCCGGTGGGCAGGGGACGAGCAGTACTTC.